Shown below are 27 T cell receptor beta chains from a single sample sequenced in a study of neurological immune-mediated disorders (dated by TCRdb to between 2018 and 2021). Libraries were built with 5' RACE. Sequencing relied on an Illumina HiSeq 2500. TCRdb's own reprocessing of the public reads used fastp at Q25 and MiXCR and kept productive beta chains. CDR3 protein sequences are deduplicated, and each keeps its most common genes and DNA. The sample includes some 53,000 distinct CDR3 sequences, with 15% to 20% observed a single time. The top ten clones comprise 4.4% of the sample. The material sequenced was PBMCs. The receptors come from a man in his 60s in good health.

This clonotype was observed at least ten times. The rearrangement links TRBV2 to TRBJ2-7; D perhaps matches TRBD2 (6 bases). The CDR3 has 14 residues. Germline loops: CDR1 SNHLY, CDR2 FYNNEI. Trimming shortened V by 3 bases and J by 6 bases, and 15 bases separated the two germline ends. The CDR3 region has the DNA TGTGCCAGCAGTGACCCCCCTCTAGCGCTCGAGCAGTACTTC. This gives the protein CASSDPPLALEQYF.

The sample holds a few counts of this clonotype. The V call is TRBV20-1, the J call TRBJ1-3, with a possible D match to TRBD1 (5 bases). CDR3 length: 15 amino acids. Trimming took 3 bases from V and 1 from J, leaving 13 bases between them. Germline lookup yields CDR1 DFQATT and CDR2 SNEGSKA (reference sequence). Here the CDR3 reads CSARARAESGNTIYF. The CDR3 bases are TGCAGTGCTAGGGCCAGGGCCGAATCTGGAAACACCATATATTTT.

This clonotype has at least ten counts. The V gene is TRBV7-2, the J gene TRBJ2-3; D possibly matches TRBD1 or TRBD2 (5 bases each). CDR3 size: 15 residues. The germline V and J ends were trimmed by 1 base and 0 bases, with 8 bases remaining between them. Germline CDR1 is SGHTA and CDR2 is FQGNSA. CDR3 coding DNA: TGTGCCAGCAGCTTAGACGGGGCTAGCACAGATACGCAGTATTTT. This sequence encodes CASSLDGASTDTQYF.

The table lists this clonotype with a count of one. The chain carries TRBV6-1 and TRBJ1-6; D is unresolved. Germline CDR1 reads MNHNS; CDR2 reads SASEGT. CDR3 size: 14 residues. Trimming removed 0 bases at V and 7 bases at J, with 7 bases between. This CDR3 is CASSEASRNSPLHF. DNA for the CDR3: TGTGCCAGCAGTGAAGCGTCGAGGAATTCACCCCTCCACTTT.

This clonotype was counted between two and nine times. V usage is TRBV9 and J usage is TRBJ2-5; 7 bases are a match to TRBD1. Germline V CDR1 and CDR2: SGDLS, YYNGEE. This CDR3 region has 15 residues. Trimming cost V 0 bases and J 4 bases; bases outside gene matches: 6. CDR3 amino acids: CASSVGTGVRETQYF. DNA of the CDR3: TGTGCCAGCAGCGTAGGTACAGGGGTTAGAGAGACCCAGTACTTC.

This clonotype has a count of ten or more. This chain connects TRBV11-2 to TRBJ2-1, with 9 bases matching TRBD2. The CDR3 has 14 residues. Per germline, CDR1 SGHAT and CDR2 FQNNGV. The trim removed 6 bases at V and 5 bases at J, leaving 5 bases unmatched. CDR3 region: CASSLTSGNNEQFF. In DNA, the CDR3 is TGTGCCAGCAGTTTGACTAGCGGCAACAATGAGCAGTTCTTC.

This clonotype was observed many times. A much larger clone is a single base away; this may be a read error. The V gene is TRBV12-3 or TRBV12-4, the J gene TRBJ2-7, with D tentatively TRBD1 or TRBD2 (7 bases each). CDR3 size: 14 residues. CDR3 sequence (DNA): TGTGCCAGCAGTCCCCAGGGGGGGCGGTACGAGCAGTGCTTC. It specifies CASSPQGGRYEQCF.

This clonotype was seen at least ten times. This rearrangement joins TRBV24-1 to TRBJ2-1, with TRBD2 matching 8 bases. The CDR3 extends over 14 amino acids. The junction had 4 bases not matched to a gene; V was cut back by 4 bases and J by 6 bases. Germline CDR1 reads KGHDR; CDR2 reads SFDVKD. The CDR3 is CATSDPGLVNEQFF. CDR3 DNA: TGTGCCACCAGTGACCCGGGACTAGTCAATGAGCAGTTCTTC.

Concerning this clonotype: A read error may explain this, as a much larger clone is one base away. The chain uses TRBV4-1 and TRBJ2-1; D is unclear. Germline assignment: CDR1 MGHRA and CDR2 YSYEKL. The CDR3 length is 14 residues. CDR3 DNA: TGCGCCAGCGGCCAAGTGGGGTCTAGAGATGAGCAGTTCTTC. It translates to CASGQVGSRDEQFF.

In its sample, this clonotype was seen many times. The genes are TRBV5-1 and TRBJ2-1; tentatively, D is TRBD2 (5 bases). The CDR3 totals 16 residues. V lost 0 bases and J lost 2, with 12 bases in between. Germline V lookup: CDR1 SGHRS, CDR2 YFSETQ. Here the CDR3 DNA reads TGCGCCAGCAGCTTGGGCTCAGCGGTTACCTACAATGAGCAGTTCTTC. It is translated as CASSLGSAVTYNEQFF.

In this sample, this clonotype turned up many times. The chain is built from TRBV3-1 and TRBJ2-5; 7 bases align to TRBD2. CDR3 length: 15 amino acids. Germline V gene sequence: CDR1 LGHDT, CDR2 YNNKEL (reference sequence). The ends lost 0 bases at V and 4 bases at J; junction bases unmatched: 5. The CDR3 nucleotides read TGTGCCAGCAGCCAAGATGAGGGGAGGGGAGAGACCCAGTACTTC. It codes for CASSQDEGRGETQYF.

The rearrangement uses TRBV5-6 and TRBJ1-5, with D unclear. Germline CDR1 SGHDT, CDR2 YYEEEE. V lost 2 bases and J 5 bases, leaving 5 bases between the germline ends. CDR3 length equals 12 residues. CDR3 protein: CASSFRHQPQHF. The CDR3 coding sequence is TGTGCCAGCAGCTTTAGGCATCAGCCCCAGCATTTT. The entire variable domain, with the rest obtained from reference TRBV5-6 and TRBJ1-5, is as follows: DAGVTQSPTHLIKTRGQQVTLRCSPKSGHDTVSWYQQALGQGPQFIFQYYEEEERQRGNFPDRFSGHQFPNYSSELNVNALLLGDSALYLCASSFRHQPQHFGDGTRLSIL.

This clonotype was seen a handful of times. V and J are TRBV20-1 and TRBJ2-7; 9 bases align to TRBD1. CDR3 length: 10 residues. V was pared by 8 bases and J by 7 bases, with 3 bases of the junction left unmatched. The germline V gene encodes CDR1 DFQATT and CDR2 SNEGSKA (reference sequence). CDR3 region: CSLDRGEQYF. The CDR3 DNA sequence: TGCAGTTTGGACAGGGGTGAGCAGTACTTC.

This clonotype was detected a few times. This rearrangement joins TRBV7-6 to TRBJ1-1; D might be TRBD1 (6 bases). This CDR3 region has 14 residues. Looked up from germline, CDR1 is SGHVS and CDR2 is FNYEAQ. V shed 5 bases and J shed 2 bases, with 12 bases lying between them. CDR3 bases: TGTGCCAGCAGCCCCGGGACACCTAACACTGAAGCTTTCTTT. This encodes CASSPGTPNTEAFF.

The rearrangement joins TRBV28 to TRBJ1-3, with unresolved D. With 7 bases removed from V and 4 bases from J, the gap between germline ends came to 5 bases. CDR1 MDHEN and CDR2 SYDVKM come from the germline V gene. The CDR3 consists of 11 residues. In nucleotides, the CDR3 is TGTGCCAGCATTCGAGGAAACACCATATATTTT. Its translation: CASIRGNTIYF.

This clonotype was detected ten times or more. In DNA, the CDR3 is TGTGCCATCAGTGGAGGGGGGCGAAGCTCCTACGAGCAGTACTTC. Protein sequence: CAISGGGRSSYEQYF. The chain couples TRBV10-3 to TRBJ2-7; D is possibly TRBD1 or TRBD2 (6 bases each). Trimming left V 4 bases short and J 0 bases short, with 13 bases between. The CDR3 totals 15 residues. The germline CDR1 and CDR2 sequences are ENHRY and SYGVKD.

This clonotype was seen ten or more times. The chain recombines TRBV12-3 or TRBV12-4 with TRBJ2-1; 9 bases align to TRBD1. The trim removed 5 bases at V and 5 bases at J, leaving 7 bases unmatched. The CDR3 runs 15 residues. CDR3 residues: CASSPTTGGNNEQFF. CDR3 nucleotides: TGTGCCAGCAGTCCCACGACAGGGGGTAACAATGAGCAGTTCTTC.

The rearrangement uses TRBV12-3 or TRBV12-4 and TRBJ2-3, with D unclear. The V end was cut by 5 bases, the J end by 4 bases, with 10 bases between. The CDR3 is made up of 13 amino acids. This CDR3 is CASSPSAADTQYF. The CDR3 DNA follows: TGTGCCAGCAGTCCCTCCGCCGCAGATACGCAGTATTTT.

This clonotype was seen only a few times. The CDR3 coding sequence is TGTGCCAGCAGCTTAATGAGGGAGGGAGAGACCCAGTACTTC. Amino acid sequence: CASSLMREGETQYF. The rearrangement links TRBV7-7 to TRBJ2-5; 7 nucleotides align to TRBD2. V was clipped by 2 bases and J by 4 bases; unmatched bases: 4. The CDR3 runs to 14 residues. CDR1 and CDR2 (germline): SSHAT, FNYEAQ (reference sequence).

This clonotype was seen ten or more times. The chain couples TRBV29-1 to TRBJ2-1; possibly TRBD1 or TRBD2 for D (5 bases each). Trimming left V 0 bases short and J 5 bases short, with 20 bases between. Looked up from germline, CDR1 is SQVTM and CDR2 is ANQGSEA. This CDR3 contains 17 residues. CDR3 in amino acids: CSVEDAFSTGPNNEQFF. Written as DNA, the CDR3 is TGCAGCGTTGAAGATGCATTCTCCACGGGACCAAACAATGAGCAGTTCTTC.

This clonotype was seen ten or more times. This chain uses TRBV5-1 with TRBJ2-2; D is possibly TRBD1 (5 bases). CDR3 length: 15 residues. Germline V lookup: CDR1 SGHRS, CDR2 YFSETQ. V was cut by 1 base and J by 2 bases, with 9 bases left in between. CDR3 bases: TGCGCCAGCAGCTTGCAACAGGACAACACCGGGGAGCTGTTTTTT. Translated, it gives CASSLQQDNTGELFF.

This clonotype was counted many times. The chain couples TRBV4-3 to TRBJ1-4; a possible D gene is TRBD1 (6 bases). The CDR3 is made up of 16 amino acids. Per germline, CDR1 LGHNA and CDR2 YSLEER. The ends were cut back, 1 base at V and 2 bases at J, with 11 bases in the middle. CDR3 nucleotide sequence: TGCGCCAGCAGCCAAGCCGGGGGGCAGACTAATGAAAAACTGTTTTTT. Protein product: CASSQAGGQTNEKLFF.

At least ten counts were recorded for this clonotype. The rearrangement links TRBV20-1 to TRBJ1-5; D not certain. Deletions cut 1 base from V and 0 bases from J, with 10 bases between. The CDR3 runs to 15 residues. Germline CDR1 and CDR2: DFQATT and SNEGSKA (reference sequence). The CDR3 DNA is TGCAGTGCTAGAGGGGTTGGAAATAGCAATCAGCCCCAGCATTTT. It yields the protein CSARGVGNSNQPQHF.

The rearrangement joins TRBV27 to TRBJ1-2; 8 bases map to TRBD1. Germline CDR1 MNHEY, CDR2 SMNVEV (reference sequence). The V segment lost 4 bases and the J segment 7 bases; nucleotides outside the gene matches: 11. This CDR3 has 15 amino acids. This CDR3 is CASSSLLRGRGGYTF. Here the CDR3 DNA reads TGTGCCAGCAGTTCCCTCCTCAGGGGGCGGGGTGGCTACACCTTC.

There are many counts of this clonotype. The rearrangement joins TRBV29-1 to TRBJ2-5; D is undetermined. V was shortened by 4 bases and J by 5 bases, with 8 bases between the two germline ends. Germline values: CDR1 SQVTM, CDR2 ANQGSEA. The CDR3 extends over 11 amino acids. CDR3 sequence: CSVALRETQYF. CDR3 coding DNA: TGCAGCGTTGCCCTCAGGGAGACCCAGTACTTC.

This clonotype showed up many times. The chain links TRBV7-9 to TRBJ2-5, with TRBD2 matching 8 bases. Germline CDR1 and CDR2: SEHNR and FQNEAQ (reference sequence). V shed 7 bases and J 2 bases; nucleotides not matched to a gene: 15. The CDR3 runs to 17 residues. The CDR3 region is CASNPGPTGGRQETQYF. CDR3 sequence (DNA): TGTGCCAGCAACCCCGGACCGACGGGAGGGAGGCAAGAGACCCAGTACTTC.

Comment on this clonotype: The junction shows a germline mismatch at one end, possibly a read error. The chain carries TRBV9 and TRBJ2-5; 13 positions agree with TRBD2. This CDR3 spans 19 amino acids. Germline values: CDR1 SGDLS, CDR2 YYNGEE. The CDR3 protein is CPSSVTEGGTSGAQETQYF. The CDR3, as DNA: TGTCCCAGCAGCGTAACAGAGGGCGGGACTAGCGGGGCGCAAGAGACCCAGTACTTC.